The 23 T cell receptor beta chains below all came from one sample that was sequenced in a study of blood T cell repertoires in COVID-19. TCRdb's table, derived via immunoSEQ multiplex PCR, lists solely in-frame clones and lacks some. The sample contains some 230,000 clones, roughly 89% of which appear only once. The sequencing sample was made of peripheral blood. These receptors were collected from a man aged 30 to 39 who had recovered from COVID-19.

This chain joins TRBV9 and TRBJ1-1; the D is unclear. The CDR3 has 15 residues. In germline, CDR1 is SGDLS, CDR2 YYNGEE. V dropped 1 base and J dropped 0 bases, with 10 bases sitting between them. The CDR3 here is CASSVFSTVNTEAFF. The CDR3 DNA reads as TGTGCCAGCAGCGTATTCTCAACAGTGAACACTGAAGCTTTCTTT.

This chain joins TRBV18 and TRBJ2-4; 8 bases map to TRBD1. Per the germline V gene, CDR1 is KGHSH and CDR2 is LQKENI. The V gene end was trimmed by 3 bases and the J gene end by 12 bases; junction bases not matched to a gene: 7. The CDR3 extends over 13 amino acids. As DNA, the CDR3 is TGTGCCAGCTCACCGCGGGGACAGGCGGATCAGTACTTC. Protein product: CASSPRGQADQYF.

This sequence joins TRBV27 and TRBJ1-1; 9 positions match TRBD1. V was pared by 7 bases and J by 5 bases, with 8 bases of the junction left unmatched. The CDR3 has 14 amino acids. Germline CDR1 MNHEY, CDR2 SMNVEV (reference sequence). The CDR3 reads CASNSGTGFTEAFF. The CDR3 region has the DNA TGTGCCAGCAATTCCGGGACAGGGTTTACTGAAGCTTTCTTT.

The rearrangement joins TRBV7-7 to TRBJ2-2; the match to TRBD1 covers 8 bases. Per the germline V gene, CDR1 is SSHAT and CDR2 is FNYEAQ (reference sequence). The CDR3 is 15 residues long. J gave up 3 bases and V 2 bases, and 2 bases lay outside the gene matches. CDR3 amino acids: CASSLQGADTGELFF. CDR3 DNA: TGTGCCAGCAGCTTACAGGGGGCCGACACCGGGGAGCTGTTTTTT.

The rearrangement joins TRBV4-1 to TRBJ1-4, with 10 bases matching TRBD1. The V and J ends lost 3 bases and 5 bases, in that order; junction bases with no gene match: 3. The CDR3 contains 15 residues. The germline gives CDR1 MGHRA, CDR2 YSYEKL. The CDR3 DNA follows: TGCGCCAGCAGCCATCCGACAGGGGGCAATGAAAAACTGTTTTTT. Its protein product is CASSHPTGGNEKLFF.

This chain uses TRBV19 with TRBJ2-1; 7 bases line up with TRBD2. The trim removed 4 bases at V and 9 bases at J, leaving 9 bases unmatched. The V gene's germline CDR1 is LNHDA and CDR2 SQIVND (reference sequence). The CDR3 sequence is 14 residues long. The CDR3 spells CASSRGGTLTEQFF. The CDR3 nucleotides read TGTGCCAGTAGTAGGGGGGGAACCTTAACTGAGCAGTTCTTC. Full variable domain (rest looked up from reference TRBV19 and TRBJ2-1): DGGITQSPKYLFRKEGQNVTLSCEQNLNHDAMYWYRQDPGQGLRLIYYSQIVNDFQKGDIAEGYSVSREKKESFPLTVTSAQKNPTAFYLCASSRGGTLTEQFFGPGTRLTVL.

This chain uses TRBV14 with TRBJ2-7, with 9 bases fitting TRBD2. The CDR3 has 16 amino acids. V shed 5 bases and J 0 bases; nucleotides not matched to a gene: 8. CDR1 SGHDN and CDR2 FVKESK come from the germline V gene. CDR3 sequence (DNA): TGTGCCAGCAGCTTCTTCCTTAGCGGGAGCTCCTACGAGCAGTACTTC. Amino acid sequence: CASSFFLSGSSYEQYF. The whole variable domain, filled in from reference TRBV14 and TRBJ2-7, reads EAGVTQFPSHSVIEKGQTVTLRCDPISGHDNLYWYRRVMGKEIKFLLHFVKESKQDESGMPNNRFLAERTGGTYSTLKVQPAELEDSGVYFCASSFFLSGSSYEQYFGPGTRLTVT.

The CDR3 sequence: CASSLMTGIGAGELFF. CDR3 nucleotide sequence: TGCGCCAGCAGCCTGATGACAGGGATCGGAGCCGGGGAGCTGTTTTTT. The chain employs TRBV5-1 and TRBJ2-2; 7 nucleotides agree with TRBD1. This CDR3 comprises 16 residues. Germline V gene lookup returns CDR1 SGHRS and CDR2 YFSETQ. Trimming at V came to 4 bases and at J to 6 bases, leaving 12 bases not matched to a gene.

The chain employs TRBV5-5 and TRBJ1-4; D perhaps matches TRBD1 (6 bases). This CDR3 comprises 14 residues. Trimming took off 1 base at V and 8 bases at J, with 12 bases between the two ends. CDR1 and CDR2 (germline): SGHKS, YYEKEE (reference sequence). CDR3 loop: CASSLSGVEEKLFF. The DNA for the CDR3 is TGTGCCAGCAGCTTGTCAGGGGTGGAGGAAAAACTGTTTTTT.

The J gene is TRBJ2-1, the V gene TRBV7-2; D is perhaps TRBD2 (5 bases). Germline-derived CDR1 and CDR2 are SGHTA and FQGNSA. The CDR3 totals 14 residues. V was trimmed by 7 bases and J by 0 bases, leaving 10 bases between them. The CDR3 DNA follows: TGTGCCAGCAACCCGGGGTACTCCTACAATGAGCAGTTCTTC. Its protein is CASNPGYSYNEQFF.

J is TRBJ2-1 and V is TRBV6-5; TRBD2 aligns across 12 bases. The CDR3 is 15 residues long. V lost 4 bases to trimming and J lost 8 bases; unmatched junction nucleotides: 6. CDR1 and CDR2 (germline): MNHEY, SVGAGI. Here the CDR3 reads CASSSSGGASDEQFF. As DNA, the CDR3 is TGTGCCAGCAGTTCTAGCGGGGGGGCCTCGGATGAGCAGTTCTTC.

The V call is TRBV5-6, the J call TRBJ2-5, with D unclear. Germline V gene data show CDR1 as SGHDT and CDR2 as YYEEEE. Trimming left V 4 bases short and J 3 bases short, with 13 bases between. The CDR3 length is 14 residues. The CDR3 sequence is CASSPWSREETQYF. CDR3 DNA: TGTGCCAGCAGCCCCTGGTCTCGAGAAGAGACCCAGTACTTC. Variable domain in full (rest from reference TRBV5-6 and TRBJ2-5): DAGVTQSPTHLIKTRGQQVTLRCSPKSGHDTVSWYQQALGQGPQFIFQYYEEEERQRGNFPDRFSGHQFPNYSSELNVNALLLGDSALYLCASSPWSREETQYFGPGTRLLVL.

The chain joins TRBV27 to TRBJ2-2; the match to TRBD1 covers 8 bases. There are 14 residues in the CDR3. Germline lookup yields CDR1 MNHEY and CDR2 SMNVEV (reference sequence). V shed 5 bases and J 9 bases; nucleotides not matched to a gene: 8. The CDR3 DNA sequence: TGTGCCAGCAGTCGGACAGGGCCTTCCCGGGAGCTGTTTTTT. This codes for CASSRTGPSRELFF.

The chain couples TRBV2 to TRBJ2-3, with a tentative D call TRBD1 (6 bases). This CDR3 comprises 17 residues. From germline, CDR1 is SNHLY and CDR2 FYNNEI. The V gene lost 8 bases and the J gene lost 1 base, with 22 bases spanning the gap. The CDR3 is CASANANRAFGTDTQYF. The CDR3 region has the DNA TGTGCCAGCGCCAACGCAAACAGGGCTTTCGGCACAGATACGCAGTATTTT.

This rearrangement joins TRBV9 to TRBJ1-2, with D tentatively TRBD1 (5 bases). The CDR3 has 13 residues. Trimming took 7 bases from V and 2 from J, leaving 12 bases between them. The germline CDR1 and CDR2 sequences are SGDLS and YYNGEE. CDR3: CASGARENYGYTF. The DNA for the CDR3 is TGTGCCAGCGGGGCCAGGGAAAACTATGGCTACACCTTC.

Only a few counts were recorded for this clone. In nucleotides, the CDR3 is TGTGCCAGTATCGGGGGTAGGGCAGGGAGAACCGGGGAGCTGTTTTTT. It encodes CASIGGRAGRTGELFF. The rearrangement links TRBV19 to TRBJ2-2; D may be TRBD2 (6 bases). The CDR3 length is 16 residues. Germline-derived CDR1 and CDR2 are LNHDA and SQIVND (reference sequence). Trimming stripped 7 bases from V and 5 bases from J, with 20 bases between. The full variable domain, completed using reference TRBV19 and TRBJ2-2, is DGGITQSPKYLFRKEGQNVTLSCEQNLNHDAMYWYRQDPGQGLRLIYYSQIVNDFQKGDIAEGYSVSREKKESFPLTVTSAQKNPTAFYLCASIGGRAGRTGELFFGEGSRLTVL.

This clone was detected only a few times. The chain uses TRBV5-1 and TRBJ2-7, with TRBD1 matching 7 bases. Germline values: CDR1 SGHRS, CDR2 YFSETQ. Trimming at V came to 5 bases and at J to 4 bases, leaving 15 bases not matched to a gene. The CDR3 has 16 amino acids. CDR3 DNA sequence: TGCGCCAGCAGTTCGATACCGGGACAGTCTCATTACGAGCAGTACTTC. It specifies CASSSIPGQSHYEQYF.

V gene TRBV4-3 combines with J gene TRBJ1-2; the D is unclear. CDR3 length: 15 residues. The V gene lost 0 bases and the J gene lost 3 bases, with 11 bases spanning the gap. Looked up from germline, CDR1 is LGHNA and CDR2 is YSLEER. CDR3 sequence: CASSQDTEQYYGYTF. DNA of the CDR3: TGCGCCAGCAGCCAAGATACCGAACAGTACTATGGCTACACCTTC.

This clone occurred a few times. The V gene is TRBV18, the J gene TRBJ2-5; maybe TRBD1 (6 bases). CDR3 length: 13 residues. CDR1 is KGHSH and CDR2 is LQKENI in the germline V gene. V lost 4 bases, J lost 5 bases, and 11 bases lay in between. The DNA of the CDR3 is TGTGCCAGCTCACAGGACAGCTGGGAGACCCAGTACTTC. It encodes CASSQDSWETQYF.

The rearrangement joins TRBV6-5 to TRBJ1-6; perhaps TRBD1 as D (6 bases). CDR3 size: 16 residues. The V and J ends lost 3 bases and 1 base respectively, with 10 bases between them. CDR1 and CDR2 from the germline V gene are MNHEY and SVGAGI. CDR3 sequence (DNA): TGTGCCAGCAGTTATACAGGGTTGTCCTATAATTCACCCCTCCACTTT. This encodes CASSYTGLSYNSPLHF.

The chain combines TRBV3-1 (or the pseudogene TRBV3-2) with TRBJ2-3, with 7 nucleotides matching TRBD2. This CDR3 has 14 residues. V dropped 0 bases and J dropped 6; count of bases not matched to a gene: 3. CDR1 and CDR2 from the germline V gene are LGHDT and YNNKEL (reference sequence). CDR3: CASSQDSGRDTQYF. The CDR3 nucleotides are TGTGCCAGCAGCCAAGATTCCGGGAGGGATACGCAGTATTTT.

The chain couples TRBV28 to TRBJ1-3, with a tentative D call TRBD1 (5 bases). CDR3 length equals 15 residues. V was cut by 6 bases and J by 8 bases, with 20 bases left in between. CDR1 is MDHEN and CDR2 is SYDVKM in the germline V gene. The CDR3 sequence: CASRVEGPRGDTIYF. The CDR3 nucleotides read TGTGCCAGCAGAGTGGAGGGCCCTCGAGGGGACACCATATATTTT.

This chain connects TRBV5-1 to TRBJ2-1; 16 bases match TRBD2. The CDR3 consists of 19 residues. The germline V gene has CDR1 SGHRS and CDR2 YFSETQ. V was clipped by 4 bases and J by 8 bases; unmatched bases: 15. Here the CDR3 DNA reads TGCGCCAGCAGCGGCGGGACTAGCGGGGGGGCTCTCGTTGTTGATGAGCAGTTCTTC. Residues: CASSGGTSGGALVVDEQFF. The full variable domain, its missing parts supplied by reference TRBV5-1 and TRBJ2-1, is KAGVTQTPRYLIKTRGQQVTLSCSPISGHRSVSWYQQTPGQGLQFLFEYFSETQRNKGNFPGRFSGRQFSNSRSEMNVSTLELGDSALYLCASSGGTSGGALVVDEQFFGPGTRLTVL.